This T cell receptor beta chain stems from a study of shared clonotypes between healthy human individuals. CD45RO-negative, CCR7-selected cells formed the naive CD8 fraction, which excluded terminally differentiated effector memory CD45RA+ cells. With 6 bases removed from V and 7 bases from J, the gap between germline ends came to 22 bases. This CDR3 is built from 15 residues. Germline V gene data show CDR1 as MDHEN and CDR2 as SYDVKM. Produced via immunoSEQ multiplex PCR; TCRdb's table is partial and in-frame only. The sample holds under 1 million clones; around 96% are singletons and the top ten take about 0.25%.

The chain is built from TRBV28 and TRBJ2-7; tentative D call: TRBD2 (6 bases). The source is a man aged 30-40 years in good health. The sample comprised naive CD8+ T cells sorted from blood. The DNA of the CDR3 is TGTGCCAGCAGCACCACAGCGGCGGGGCTGGGGGAGCAGTACTTC. Its protein is CASSTTAAGLGEQYF.